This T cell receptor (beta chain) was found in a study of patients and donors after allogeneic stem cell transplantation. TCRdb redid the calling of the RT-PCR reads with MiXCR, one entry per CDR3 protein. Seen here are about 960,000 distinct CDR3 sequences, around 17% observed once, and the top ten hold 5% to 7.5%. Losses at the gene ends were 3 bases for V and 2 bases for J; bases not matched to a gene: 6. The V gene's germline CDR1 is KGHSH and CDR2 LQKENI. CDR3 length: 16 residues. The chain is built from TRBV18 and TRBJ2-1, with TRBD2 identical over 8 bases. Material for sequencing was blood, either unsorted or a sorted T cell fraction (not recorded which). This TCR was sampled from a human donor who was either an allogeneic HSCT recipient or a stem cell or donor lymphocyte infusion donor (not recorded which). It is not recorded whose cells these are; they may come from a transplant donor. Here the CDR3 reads CASSPKAGVAYNEQFF. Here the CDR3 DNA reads TGTGCCAGCTCACCTAAAGCGGGGGTGGCCTACAATGAGCAGTTCTTC.